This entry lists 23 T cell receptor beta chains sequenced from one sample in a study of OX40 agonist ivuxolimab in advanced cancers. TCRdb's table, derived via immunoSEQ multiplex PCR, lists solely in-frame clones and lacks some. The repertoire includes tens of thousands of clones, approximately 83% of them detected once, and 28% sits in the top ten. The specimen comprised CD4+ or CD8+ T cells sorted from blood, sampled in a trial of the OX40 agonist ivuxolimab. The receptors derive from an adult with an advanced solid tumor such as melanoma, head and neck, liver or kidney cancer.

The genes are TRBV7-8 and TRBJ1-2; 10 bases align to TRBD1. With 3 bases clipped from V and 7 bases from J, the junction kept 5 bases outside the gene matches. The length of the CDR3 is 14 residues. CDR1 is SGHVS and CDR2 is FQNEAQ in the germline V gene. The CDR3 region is CASSLRGQGVGYTF. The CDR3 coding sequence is TGTGCCAGCAGCTTGAGAGGACAGGGGGTTGGCTACACCTTC.

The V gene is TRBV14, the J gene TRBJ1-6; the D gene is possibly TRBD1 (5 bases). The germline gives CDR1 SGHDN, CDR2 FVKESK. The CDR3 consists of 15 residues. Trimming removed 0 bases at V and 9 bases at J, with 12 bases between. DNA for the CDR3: TGTGCCAGCAGCCAAGAGTTGCAGGGTGCTTCACCCCTCCACTTT. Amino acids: CASSQELQGASPLHF. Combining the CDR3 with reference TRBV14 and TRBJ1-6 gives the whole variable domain EAGVTQFPSHSVIEKGQTVTLRCDPISGHDNLYWYRRVMGKEIKFLLHFVKESKQDESGMPNNRFLAERTGGTYSTLKVQPAELEDSGVYFCASSQELQGASPLHFGNGTRLTVT.

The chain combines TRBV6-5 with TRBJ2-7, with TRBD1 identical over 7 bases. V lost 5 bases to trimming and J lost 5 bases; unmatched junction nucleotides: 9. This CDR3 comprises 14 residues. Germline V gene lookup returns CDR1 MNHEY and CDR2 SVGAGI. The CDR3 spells CASSQLPRGNEQYF. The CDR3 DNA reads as TGTGCCAGCAGTCAATTACCCAGGGGGAACGAGCAGTACTTC.

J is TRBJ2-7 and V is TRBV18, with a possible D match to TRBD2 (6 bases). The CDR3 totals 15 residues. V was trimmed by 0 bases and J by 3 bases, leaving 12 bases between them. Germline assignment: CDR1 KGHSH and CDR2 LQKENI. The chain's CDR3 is CASSPPDGGSYEQYF. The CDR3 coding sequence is TGTGCCAGCTCACCACCCGACGGGGGTAGCTACGAGCAGTACTTC. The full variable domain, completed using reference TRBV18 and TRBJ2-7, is NAGVMQNPRHLVRRRGQEARLRCSPMKGHSHVYWYRQLPEEGLKFMVYLQKENIIDESGMPKERFSAEFPKEGPSILRIQQVVRGDSAAYFCASSPPDGGSYEQYFGPGTRLTVT.

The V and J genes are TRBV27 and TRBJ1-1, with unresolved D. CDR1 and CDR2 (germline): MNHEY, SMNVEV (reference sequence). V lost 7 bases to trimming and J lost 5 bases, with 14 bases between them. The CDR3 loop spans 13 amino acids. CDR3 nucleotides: TGTGCCAGCAAATCACGAGCGAGGACTGAAGCTTTCTTT. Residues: CASKSRARTEAFF.

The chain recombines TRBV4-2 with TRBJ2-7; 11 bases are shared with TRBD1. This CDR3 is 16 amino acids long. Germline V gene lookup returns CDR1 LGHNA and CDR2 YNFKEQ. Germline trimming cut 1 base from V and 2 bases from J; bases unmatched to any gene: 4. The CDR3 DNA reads TGTGCCAGCAGCCAAGGGGACAGGGGGTACGCCTACGAGCAGTACTTC. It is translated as CASSQGDRGYAYEQYF.

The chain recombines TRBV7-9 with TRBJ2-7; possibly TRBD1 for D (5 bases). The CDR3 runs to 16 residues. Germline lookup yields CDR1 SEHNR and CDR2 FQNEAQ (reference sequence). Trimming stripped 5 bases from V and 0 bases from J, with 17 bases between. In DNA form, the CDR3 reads TGTGCCAGCAGCCTCCCGGACGGAAGGGGCTCCTACGAGCAGTACTTC. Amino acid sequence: CASSLPDGRGSYEQYF.

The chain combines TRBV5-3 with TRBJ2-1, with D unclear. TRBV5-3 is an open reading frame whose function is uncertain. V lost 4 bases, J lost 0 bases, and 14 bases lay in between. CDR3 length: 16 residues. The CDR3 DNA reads TGTGCCAGAAGCATCGCGAGAACCCCCTCCTACAATGAGCAGTTCTTC. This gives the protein CARSIARTPSYNEQFF.

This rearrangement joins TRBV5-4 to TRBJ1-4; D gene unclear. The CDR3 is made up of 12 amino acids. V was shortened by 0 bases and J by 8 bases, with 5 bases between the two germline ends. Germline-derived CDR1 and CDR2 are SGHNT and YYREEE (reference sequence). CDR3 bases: TGTGCCAGCAGCTTGGGCCCGGAAAAACTGTTTTTT. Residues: CASSLGPEKLFF.

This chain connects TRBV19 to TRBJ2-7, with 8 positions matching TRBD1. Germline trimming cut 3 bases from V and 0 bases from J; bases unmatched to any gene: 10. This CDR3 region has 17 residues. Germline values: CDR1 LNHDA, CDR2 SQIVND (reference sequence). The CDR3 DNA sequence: TGTGCCAGTAGTATTTGGACAGGGCCGATGAGCTCCTACGAGCAGTACTTC. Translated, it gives CASSIWTGPMSSYEQYF.

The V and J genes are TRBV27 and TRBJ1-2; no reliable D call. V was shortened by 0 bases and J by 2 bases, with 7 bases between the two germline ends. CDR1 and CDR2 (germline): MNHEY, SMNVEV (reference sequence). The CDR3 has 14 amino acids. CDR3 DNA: TGTGCCAGCAGTTTATCTCAGGCGAACTATGGCTACACCTTC. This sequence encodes CASSLSQANYGYTF.

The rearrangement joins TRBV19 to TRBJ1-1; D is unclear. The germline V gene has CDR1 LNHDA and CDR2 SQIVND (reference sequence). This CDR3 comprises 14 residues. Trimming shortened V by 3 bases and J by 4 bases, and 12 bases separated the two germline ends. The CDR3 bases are TGTGCCAGTAGTATGGCTGGGATGAGCACTGAAGCTTTCTTT. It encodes CASSMAGMSTEAFF.

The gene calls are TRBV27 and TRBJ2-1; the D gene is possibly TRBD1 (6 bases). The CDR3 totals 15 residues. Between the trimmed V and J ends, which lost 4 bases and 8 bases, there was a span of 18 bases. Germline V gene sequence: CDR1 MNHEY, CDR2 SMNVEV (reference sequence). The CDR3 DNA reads TGTGCCAGCAGTTACAGGGATAGTGGGGGAGATGAGCAGTTCTTC. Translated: CASSYRDSGGDEQFF.

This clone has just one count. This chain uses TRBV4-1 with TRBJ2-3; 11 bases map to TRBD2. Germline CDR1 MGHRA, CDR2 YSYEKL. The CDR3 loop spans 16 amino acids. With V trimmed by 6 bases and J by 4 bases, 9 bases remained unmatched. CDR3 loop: CASRDLAGGSADTQYF. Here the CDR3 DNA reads TGCGCCAGCAGGGACTTAGCGGGGGGGAGCGCAGATACGCAGTATTTT.

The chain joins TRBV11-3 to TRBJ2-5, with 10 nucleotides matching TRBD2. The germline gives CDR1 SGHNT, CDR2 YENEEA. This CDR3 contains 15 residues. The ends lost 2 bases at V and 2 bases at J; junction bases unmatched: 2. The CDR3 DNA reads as TGTGCCAGCAGCTTACTAGCGGGGGAACAAGAGACCCAGTACTTC. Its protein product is CASSLLAGEQETQYF.

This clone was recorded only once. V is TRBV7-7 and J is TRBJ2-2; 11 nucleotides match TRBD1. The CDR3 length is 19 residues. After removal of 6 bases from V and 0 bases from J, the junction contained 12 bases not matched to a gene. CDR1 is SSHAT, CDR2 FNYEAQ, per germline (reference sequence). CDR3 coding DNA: TGTGCCAGCAGTCCCGGGACAGGGGGTTCCCGCTCGAACACCGGGGAGCTGTTTTTT. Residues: CASSPGTGGSRSNTGELFF.

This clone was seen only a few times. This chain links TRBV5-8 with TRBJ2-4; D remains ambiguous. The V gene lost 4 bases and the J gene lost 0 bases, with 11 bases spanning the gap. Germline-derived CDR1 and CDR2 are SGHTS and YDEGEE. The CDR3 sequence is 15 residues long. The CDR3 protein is CASSVRPIAKNIQYF. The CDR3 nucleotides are TGTGCCAGCAGCGTCCGACCTATAGCCAAAAACATTCAGTACTTC.

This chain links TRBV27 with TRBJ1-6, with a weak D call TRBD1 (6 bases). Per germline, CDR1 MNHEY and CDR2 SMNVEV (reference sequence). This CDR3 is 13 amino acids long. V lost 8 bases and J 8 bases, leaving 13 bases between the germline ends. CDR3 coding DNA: TGTGCCAGCCGAAAACAGGGTGATTCACCCCTCCACTTT. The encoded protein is CASRKQGDSPLHF.

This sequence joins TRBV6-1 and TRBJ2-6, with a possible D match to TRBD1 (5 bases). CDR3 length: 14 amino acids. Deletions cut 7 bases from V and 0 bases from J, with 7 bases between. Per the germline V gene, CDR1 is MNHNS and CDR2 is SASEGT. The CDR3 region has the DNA TGTGCCAGCATGACAGCCTCTGGGGCCAACGTCCTGACTTTC. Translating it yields CASMTASGANVLTF.

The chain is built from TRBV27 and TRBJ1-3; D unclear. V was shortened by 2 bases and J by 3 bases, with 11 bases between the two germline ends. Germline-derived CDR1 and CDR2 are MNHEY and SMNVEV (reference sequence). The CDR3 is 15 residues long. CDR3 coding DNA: TGTGCCAGCAGTTTAAATAGGGTGGGTGGAAACACCATATATTTT. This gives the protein CASSLNRVGGNTIYF.

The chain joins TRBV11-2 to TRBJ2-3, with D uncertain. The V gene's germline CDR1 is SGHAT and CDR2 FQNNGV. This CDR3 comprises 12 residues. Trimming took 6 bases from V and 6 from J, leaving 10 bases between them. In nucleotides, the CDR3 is TGTGCCAGCAGACCTCCTACCGATACGCAGTATTTT. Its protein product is CASRPPTDTQYF.

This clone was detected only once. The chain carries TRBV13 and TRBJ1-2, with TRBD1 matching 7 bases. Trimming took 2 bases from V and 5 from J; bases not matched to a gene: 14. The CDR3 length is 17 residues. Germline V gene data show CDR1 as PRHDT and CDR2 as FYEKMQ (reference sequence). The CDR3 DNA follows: TGTGCCAGCAGCTTAACCGTCAACAGGGGAGATCTATATGGCTACACCTTC. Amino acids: CASSLTVNRGDLYGYTF.

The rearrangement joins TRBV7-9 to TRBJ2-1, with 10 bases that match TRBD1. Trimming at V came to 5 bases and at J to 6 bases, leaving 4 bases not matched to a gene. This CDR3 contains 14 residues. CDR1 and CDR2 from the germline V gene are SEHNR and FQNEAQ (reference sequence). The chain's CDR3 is CASSPRQGANEQFF. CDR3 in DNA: TGTGCCAGCAGCCCGCGACAGGGGGCCAATGAGCAGTTCTTC.